The rows below give T cell receptor beta chains drawn from one sample of a study of CD8 T cells in Susac syndrome. TCRdb re-called the immunoSEQ multiplex PCR reads through MiXCR, storing one row per CDR3 protein. The profile shows 120,000 to 150,000 distinct CDR3 sequences, approximately 93% of them singletons. Sequencing input: CD4+ T cells from PBMCs. These receptors came from a human donor in good health. The CDR3 runs from the conserved cysteine through the conserved F or W. A D gene is named only where the DNA matches it firmly. Clone size is given for some rows only: seen once, a few or many times, or a class if the clone is expanded.

d_gene	j_gene	v_gene	abundance	CDR3nt	CDR3aa
NA	TRBJ2-5	TRBV5-1	NA	TGCGCCAGCAGCTTGGGCCCGCTGGAGACCCAGTACTTC	CASSLGPLETQYF
TRBD1	TRBJ1-1	TRBV9	NA	TGTGCCAGCAGCATAGCGGGACAGACTGAAGCTTTCTTT	CASSIAGQTEAFF
TRBD2	TRBJ2-3	TRBV3-1	NA	TGTGCCAGTTCCCCCGAGACTAGCGGGAAAGATACGCAGTATTTT	CASSPETSGKDTQYF
NA	TRBJ2-1	TRBV20-1	NA	TGCAGTGCAAGACAGTTCGAAGTTCCTAGCTTC	CSARQFEVPSF
NA	TRBJ2-2	TRBV29-1	NA	TGCAGCGTTTTGGCGGCTCGGGGGAACACCGGGGAGCTGTTTTTT	CSVLAARGNTGELFF
NA	TRBJ1-1	TRBV18	NA	TGTGCCAGCTCACCAGATATGAACACTGAAGCTTTCTTT	CASSPDMNTEAFF
NA	TRBJ2-3	TRBV3-1	NA	TGTGCCAGCAGCCGGCGGGGCCTCACAGATACGCAGTATTTT	CASSRRGLTDTQYF
NA	TRBJ2-5	TRBV23-1	once	TGCGCCAGCAGTCAAGACCCTTGCATCAAAGAAGAGACCCAGTACTTC	CASSQDPCIKEETQYF
TRBD2	TRBJ2-1	TRBV2	NA	TGTGCCAGCAGTGAAACAGCGGGAGGCTCCTACAATGAGCAGTTCTTC	CASSETAGGSYNEQFF
TRBD1	TRBJ1-2	TRBV6-1	once	TGTGCCAGCAGTGCGGGACAGGGAGTTTCCTATGGCTACACCTTC	CASSAGQGVSYGYTF
NA	TRBJ2-1	TRBV21-1	NA	TGTGCCAGCACCCTTATGACTAGCGGGAGGGCCTCGAACCCGAGCTCCTACAATGAGCAGTTCTTC	CASTLMTSGRASNPSSYNEQFF
TRBD2	TRBJ2-7	TRBV20-1	NA	TGCAGGTCTGAGCGGGGGGGGGACTACGAGCAGTACTTC	CRSERGGDYEQYF
NA	TRBJ1-2	TRBV20-1	NA	TGCAGTGCTTCCGGACAGCTAAACTATGGCTACACCTTC	CSASGQLNYGYTF
NA	TRBJ2-5	TRBV6-1	few	TGTGCCAGCAGCACCTATGGAGAGACCCAGTACTTC	CASSTYGETQYF
TRBD1	TRBJ1-5	TRBV18	NA	TGTGCCAGCTCACCGACAGGGCACGGTCAGCCCCAGCATTTT	CASSPTGHGQPQHF
TRBD2	TRBJ2-1	TRBV15	NA	TGTGCCACCAGCAGGGCGGGCGGGAGCTCCTACAATGAGCAGTTCTTC	CATSRAGGSSYNEQFF
TRBD1	TRBJ1-2	TRBV18	NA	TGTGCCAGCTCACCACCGGGACAGGGGGCGAATGGCTACACCTTC	CASSPPGQGANGYTF
NA	TRBJ1-5	TRBV30	NA	TGTGCCTGGTCAGGGGCGAACACCATCTATAGCAATCAGCCCCAGCATTTT	CAWSGANTIYSNQPQHF
TRBD2	TRBJ2-7	TRBV28	NA	TGTGCCAGCAGGACTAGCGGGAGGGCCTTCTACGAGCAGTACTTC	CASRTSGRAFYEQYF
NA	TRBJ1-2	TRBV4-1	NA	TGCGCCAGCAGCTCAGCGACCTCATTCAACTATGGCTACACCTTC	CASSSATSFNYGYTF
NA	TRBJ1-3	TRBV5-6	NA	TGTGCCAGCAGCGCCAGGGGCCCAAACACCATATATTTT	CASSARGPNTIYF
NA	TRBJ2-5	TRBV5-4	NA	TGTGCCAGCAGCCCGAACTTAGGGGAAGGAGAGACCCAGTACTTC	CASSPNLGEGETQYF
NA	TRBJ2-7	TRBV3-1	NA	TGTGCCAGCAGTCGACAGGCCGAGGCGTCCTACGAGCAGTACTTC	CASSRQAEASYEQYF
NA	TRBJ2-2	TRBV3-1	NA	TGTGCCAGCAGCCAAAGAGTAGGGTACGCCGGGGAGCTGTTTTTT	CASSQRVGYAGELFF
NA	TRBJ2-7	TRBV7-2	NA	TGTGCCAGCAGCTTAGTACCCGGTACCTACGAGCAGTACTTC	CASSLVPGTYEQYF
NA	TRBJ2-3	TRBV3-1	NA	TGTGCCAACAGCCACGGATGGGGAACTAGCACAGATACGCAGTATTTT	CANSHGWGTSTDTQYF
NA	TRBJ1-1	TRBV5-1	NA	TGCGCCAGCAGCTTGGATGGGTCTGAAGCTTTCTTT	CASSLDGSEAFF
TRBD2	TRBJ2-5	TRBV28	NA	TGTGCCAGCGGAAGCGGGATGTGGGAGACCCAGTACTTC	CASGSGMWETQYF
TRBD1	TRBJ1-5	TRBV7-2	NA	TGTGCCAGCAGCTTAGCCCAACCCGGGACAGAGAGCAATCAGCCCCAGCATTTT	CASSLAQPGTESNQPQHF
NA	TRBJ2-7	TRBV5-1	NA	TGCGCCAGCAGCTTGGGGCAGGGGAACGAGCAGTACTTC	CASSLGQGNEQYF
NA	TRBJ2-5	TRBV7-2	NA	TGTGCCAGCAGCTTATTGTTTAGCGAAGAGACCCAGTACTTC	CASSLLFSEETQYF
TRBD1	TRBJ1-2	TRBV19	NA	TGTGCCAGTAGTGGACAGGTTAACTATTACAGCTATGGCTACACCTTC	CASSGQVNYYSYGYTF
TRBD1	TRBJ1-3	TRBV19	NA	TGTGCCAGTAGTCCCTCGGACAGGGCTGGAAACACCATATATTTT	CASSPSDRAGNTIYF
NA	TRBJ2-4	TRBV9	NA	TGTGCCAGCAGCGTGGTAGGGTTATTCGGGGACATTCAGTACTTC	CASSVVGLFGDIQYF
NA	TRBJ2-1	TRBV20-1	NA	TGCAGTGCTAGAGATTCTGGGCGGGCGGGTGAGCAGTTCTTC	CSARDSGRAGEQFF
NA	TRBJ2-5	TRBV25-1	NA	TGTGCCAGCAGTGATCCCGGCTCCCAAGAGACCCAGTACTTC	CASSDPGSQETQYF
TRBD2	TRBJ2-1	TRBV6-1	NA	TGTGCCAGCAGGGCCCGGGGTAGCGGGAGGAGGCCTTACAATGAGCAGTTCTTC	CASRARGSGRRPYNEQFF
NA	TRBJ2-5	TRBV5-1	NA	TGCGCCAGCAGCTTGGTCGACGGCAACCAAGAGACCCAGTACTTC	CASSLVDGNQETQYF
NA	TRBJ2-5	TRBV24-1	NA	TGTGCCACCGCGGACCTTCTGGGAGAGACCCAGTACTTC	CATADLLGETQYF
NA	TRBJ1-4	TRBV3-1	NA	TGTGCCAGCAGCCAAGATAAACCTGGTTTTACGGGCGGCGATGAAAAACTGTTTTTT	CASSQDKPGFTGGDEKLFF
NA	TRBJ1-6	TRBV3-1	NA	TGTGCCAGCAGCCAAGATCTCCCGGGGCCGGATTCACCCCTCCACTTT	CASSQDLPGPDSPLHF
NA	TRBJ2-7	TRBV7-9	NA	TGTGCCAGCAGCTTTCTGATCCCCTACGAGCAGTACTTC	CASSFLIPYEQYF
NA	TRBJ2-3	TRBV18	NA	TGTGCCAGCTCACCACCGCAACTAGGCACAGATACGCAGTATTTT	CASSPPQLGTDTQYF
TRBD2	TRBJ2-1	TRBV4-2	NA	TGTGCCAGCAGCCAAGATTCCAGAACTCCTAGCGGGAGGGCAGTGGATGAGCAGTTCTTC	CASSQDSRTPSGRAVDEQFF
NA	TRBJ2-2	TRBV11-2	NA	TGTGCCAGCAGCTTCGACAGGAACACCGGGGAGCTGTTTTTT	CASSFDRNTGELFF
TRBD2	TRBJ2-1	TRBV10-3	NA	TGTGCCATCAGTGAGTCGACTAGCGGGAGCAATGAGCAGTTCTTC	CAISESTSGSNEQFF
NA	TRBJ2-2	TRBV12-3/TRBV12-4	once	TGTGCCAGCAACGCGGACCGTACTCCCAACACCGGGGAGCTGTTTTTT	CASNADRTPNTGELFF
TRBD1	TRBJ2-7	TRBV15	NA	TGTGCCACCAGCAATAATGCGGGACAGGGGGCTTACGAGCAGTACTTC	CATSNNAGQGAYEQYF
NA	TRBJ1-1	TRBV5-6	NA	TGTGCCAGCAGCTTGGCAGGGTTCACGAACACTGAAGCTTTCTTT	CASSLAGFTNTEAFF
NA	TRBJ1-2	TRBV6-5	NA	TGTGCCAGCAGTTACTCGTTGGCAGCTAACTATGGCTACACCTTC	CASSYSLAANYGYTF
NA	TRBJ2-5	TRBV12-3/TRBV12-4	NA	TGTGCCAGCAGTTTAAACGGAGAGACCCAGTACTTC	CASSLNGETQYF
NA	TRBJ2-7	TRBV2	NA	TGTGCCAGCAGGCCCCGTGGGAGCTCCTACGAGCAGTACTTC	CASRPRGSSYEQYF
NA	TRBJ1-5	TRBV6-1	NA	TGTGCCAGCAGTGAATACACATTAACAGGGAGCCAGCCCCAGCATTTT	CASSEYTLTGSQPQHF
NA	TRBJ2-7	TRBV2	NA	TGTGCCAGCAGTGATTGGCTAGCATCCTACGAGCAGTACTTC	CASSDWLASYEQYF
TRBD2	TRBJ2-7	TRBV14	NA	TGTGCCAGCAGCCTCGGACTAGTTAGTTACGAGCAGTACTTC	CASSLGLVSYEQYF
NA	TRBJ2-3	TRBV5-4	NA	TGTGCCAGCAGCTTGGGGGGAGATGGGGCAGATACGCAGTATTTT	CASSLGGDGADTQYF
NA	TRBJ2-6	TRBV6-1	NA	TGTGCCAGCAGCCTTGAGGGGGGCATTAGTGGGGCCAACGTCCTGACTTTC	CASSLEGGISGANVLTF
NA	TRBJ1-4	TRBV6-8	NA	TGTGCCAGCGGGCTACCGGACAGACCTAATGAAAAACTGTTTTTT	CASGLPDRPNEKLFF
NA	TRBJ1-1	TRBV30	NA	TGTGCCTGGAGTGTGGGTCAGAACACTGAAGCTTTCTTT	CAWSVGQNTEAFF
TRBD1	TRBJ2-1	TRBV24-1	NA	TGTGCCACCAGTGATGACAGGGCTGAGCAGTTCTTC	CATSDDRAEQFF